This TCR beta chain is from a study of T cell responses to AZD1222 COVID-19 vaccine. Turning to the study itself: Second-dose intervals of approximately 4 or approximately 12 weeks were pooled.

The CDR3 totals 13 residues. V was cut by 5 bases and J by 2 bases, with 10 bases left in between. The V gene's germline CDR1 is SGHVS and CDR2 FQNEAQ. Data came from immunoSEQ multiplex PCR; TCRdb stores just in-frame clones and leaves some out. This sample has 90,000 to 150,000 clones, with about 90% found just once. This clone was observed a handful of times. Antigen specificity is unknown. Points from the study as a whole: Only 5 or 6 individuals given AZD1222 were seropositive at baseline. The donor cohort was predominantly white British with a female majority, and clonal diversity may have been underestimated. Spike-wide vaccine-associated CD4 TCRs dominated at 160-218 and 743-854.

This clonotype was obtained from an adult in good health. The chain couples TRBV7-8 to TRBJ2-7; D remains unclear. The specimen comprised peripheral blood, sampled on day 0 of AZD1222 vaccination. This chain's CDR3 is CASSRGRTYEQYF. CDR3 DNA: TGTGCCAGCAGCCGCGGACGGACCTACGAGCAGTACTTC.